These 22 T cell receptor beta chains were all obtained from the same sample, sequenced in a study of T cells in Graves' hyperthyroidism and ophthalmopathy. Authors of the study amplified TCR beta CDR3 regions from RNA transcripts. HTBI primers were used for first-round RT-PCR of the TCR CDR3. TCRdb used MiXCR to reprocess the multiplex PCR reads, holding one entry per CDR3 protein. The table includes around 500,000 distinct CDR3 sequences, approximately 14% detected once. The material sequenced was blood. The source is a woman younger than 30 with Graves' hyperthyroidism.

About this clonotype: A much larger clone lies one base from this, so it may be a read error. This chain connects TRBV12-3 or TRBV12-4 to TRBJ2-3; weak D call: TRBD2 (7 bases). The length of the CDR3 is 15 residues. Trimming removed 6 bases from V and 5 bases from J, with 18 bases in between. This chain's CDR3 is CASSLLGGDVDTQYF. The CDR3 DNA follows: TGTGCCAGCAGCCTCTTAGGGGGGGATGTAGATACGCAGTATTTT.

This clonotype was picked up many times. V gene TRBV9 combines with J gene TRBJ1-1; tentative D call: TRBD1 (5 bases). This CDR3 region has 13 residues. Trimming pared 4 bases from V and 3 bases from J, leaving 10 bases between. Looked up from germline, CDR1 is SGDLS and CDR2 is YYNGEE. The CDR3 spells CASSISGDTEAFF. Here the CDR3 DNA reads TGTGCCAGCAGCATCTCGGGGGACACTGAAGCTTTCTTT.

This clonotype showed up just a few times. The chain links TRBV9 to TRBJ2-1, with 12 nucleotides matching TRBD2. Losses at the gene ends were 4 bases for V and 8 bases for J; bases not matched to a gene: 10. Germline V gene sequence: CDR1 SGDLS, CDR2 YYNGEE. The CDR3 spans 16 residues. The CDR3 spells CASSPASTSGSHEQFF. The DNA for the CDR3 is TGTGCCAGCAGCCCAGCGTCGACTAGCGGGAGTCATGAGCAGTTCTTC.

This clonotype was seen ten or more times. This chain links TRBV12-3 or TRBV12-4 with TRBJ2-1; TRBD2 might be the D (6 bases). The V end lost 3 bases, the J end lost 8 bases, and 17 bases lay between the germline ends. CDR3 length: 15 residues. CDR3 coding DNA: TGTGCCAGCAGTTTTCAAGGAGGGTCTCTCGATGAGCAGTTCTTC. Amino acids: CASSFQGGSLDEQFF.

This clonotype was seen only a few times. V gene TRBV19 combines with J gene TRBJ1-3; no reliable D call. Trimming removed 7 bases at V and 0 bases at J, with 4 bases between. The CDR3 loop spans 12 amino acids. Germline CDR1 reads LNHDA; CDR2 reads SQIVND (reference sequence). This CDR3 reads CASIHSGNTIYF. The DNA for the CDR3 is TGTGCCAGTATTCACTCTGGAAACACCATATATTTT.

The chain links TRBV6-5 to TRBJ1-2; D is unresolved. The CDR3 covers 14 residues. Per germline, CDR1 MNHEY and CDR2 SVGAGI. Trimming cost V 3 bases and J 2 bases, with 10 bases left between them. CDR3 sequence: CASSYKDQNYGYTF. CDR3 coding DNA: TGTGCCAGCAGTTATAAAGATCAGAACTATGGCTACACCTTC.

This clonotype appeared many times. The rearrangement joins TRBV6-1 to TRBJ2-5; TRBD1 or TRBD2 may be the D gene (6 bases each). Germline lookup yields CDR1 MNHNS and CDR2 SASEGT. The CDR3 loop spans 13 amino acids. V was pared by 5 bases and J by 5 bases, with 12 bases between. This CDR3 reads CASSSQGRETQYF. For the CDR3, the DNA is TGTGCCAGCAGTAGTCAGGGGAGGGAGACCCAGTACTTC.

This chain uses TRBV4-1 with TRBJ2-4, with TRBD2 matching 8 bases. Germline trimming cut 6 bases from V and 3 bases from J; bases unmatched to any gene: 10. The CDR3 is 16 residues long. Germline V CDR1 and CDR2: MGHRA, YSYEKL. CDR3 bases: TGCGCCAGCAGGGCCTTTAGCGGGATGGACAAAAACATTCAGTACTTC. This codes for CASRAFSGMDKNIQYF.

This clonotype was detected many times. In DNA form, the CDR3 reads TGTGCCAGCACTTGGGTGAACACTGAAGCTTTCTTT. Protein product: CASTWVNTEAFF. The chain uses TRBV12-3 or TRBV12-4 and TRBJ1-1; D call uncertain. This CDR3 comprises 12 residues. The V gene lost 7 bases and the J gene lost 0 bases, with 6 bases spanning the gap.

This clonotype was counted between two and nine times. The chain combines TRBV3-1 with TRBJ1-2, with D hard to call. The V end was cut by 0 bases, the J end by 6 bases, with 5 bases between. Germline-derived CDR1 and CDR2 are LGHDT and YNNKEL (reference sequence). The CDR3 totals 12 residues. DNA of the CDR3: TGTGCCAGCAGCCAAGATTGGGATGGCTACACCTTC. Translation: CASSQDWDGYTF.

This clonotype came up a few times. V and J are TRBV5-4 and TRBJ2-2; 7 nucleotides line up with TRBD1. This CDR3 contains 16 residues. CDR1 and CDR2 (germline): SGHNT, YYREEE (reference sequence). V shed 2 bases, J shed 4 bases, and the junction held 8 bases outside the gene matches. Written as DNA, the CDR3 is TGTGCCAGCAGCTTCCAAGGGGGCCGTTCCACCGGGGAGCTGTTTTTT. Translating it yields CASSFQGGRSTGELFF.

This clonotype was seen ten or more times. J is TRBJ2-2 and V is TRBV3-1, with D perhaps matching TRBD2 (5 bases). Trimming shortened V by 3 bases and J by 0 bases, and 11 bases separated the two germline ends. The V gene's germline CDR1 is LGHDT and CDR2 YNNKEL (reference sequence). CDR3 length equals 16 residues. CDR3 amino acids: CASSQGSSANTGELFF. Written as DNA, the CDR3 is TGTGCCAGCAGCCAGGGGAGTAGCGCGAACACCGGGGAGCTGTTTTTT.

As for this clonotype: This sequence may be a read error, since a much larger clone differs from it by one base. DNA of the CDR3: TGTGCCTGCCTGGGCGGCGCCACAGGTACGCAGTATTTT. Protein: CACLGGATGTQYF. V gene TRBV30 combines with J gene TRBJ2-3, with a possible D match to TRBD1 (5 bases). The V gene's germline CDR1 is GTSNPN and CDR2 SVGIG (reference sequence). The CDR3 runs to 13 residues.

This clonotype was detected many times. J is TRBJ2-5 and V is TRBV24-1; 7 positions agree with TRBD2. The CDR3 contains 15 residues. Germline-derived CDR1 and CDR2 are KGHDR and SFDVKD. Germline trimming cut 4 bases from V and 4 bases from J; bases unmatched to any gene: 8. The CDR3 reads CATSDQRGPGETQYF. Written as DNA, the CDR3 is TGTGCCACCAGTGACCAGCGGGGCCCCGGAGAGACCCAGTACTTC.

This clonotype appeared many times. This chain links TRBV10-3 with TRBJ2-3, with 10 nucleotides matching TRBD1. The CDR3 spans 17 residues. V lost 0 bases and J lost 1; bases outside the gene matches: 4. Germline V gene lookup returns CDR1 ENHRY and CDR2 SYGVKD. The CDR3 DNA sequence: TGTGCCATCAGTGAGTCGACCGGGACAGGGGGCACAGATACGCAGTATTTT. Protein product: CAISESTGTGGTDTQYF.

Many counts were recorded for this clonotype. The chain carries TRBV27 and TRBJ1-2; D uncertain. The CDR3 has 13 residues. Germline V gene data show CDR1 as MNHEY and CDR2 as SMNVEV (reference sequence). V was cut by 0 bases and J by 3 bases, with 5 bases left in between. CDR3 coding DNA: TGTGCCAGCAGTTTATCAATCTACTATGGCTACACCTTC. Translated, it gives CASSLSIYYGYTF.

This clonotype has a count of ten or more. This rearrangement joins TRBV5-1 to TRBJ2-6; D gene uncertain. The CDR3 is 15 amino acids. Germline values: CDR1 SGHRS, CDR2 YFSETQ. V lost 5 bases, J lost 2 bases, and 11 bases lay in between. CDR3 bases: TGCGCCAGCAGTTTTACACGAGCTGGGGCCAACGTCCTGACTTTC. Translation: CASSFTRAGANVLTF.

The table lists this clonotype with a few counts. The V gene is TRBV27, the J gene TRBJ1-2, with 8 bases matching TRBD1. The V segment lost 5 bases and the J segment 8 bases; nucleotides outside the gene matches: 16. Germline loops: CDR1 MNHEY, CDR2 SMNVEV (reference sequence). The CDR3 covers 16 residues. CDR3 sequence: CASSRQQGARKGGYTF. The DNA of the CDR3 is TGTGCCAGCAGTAGACAGCAGGGGGCCAGGAAAGGAGGCTACACCTTC.

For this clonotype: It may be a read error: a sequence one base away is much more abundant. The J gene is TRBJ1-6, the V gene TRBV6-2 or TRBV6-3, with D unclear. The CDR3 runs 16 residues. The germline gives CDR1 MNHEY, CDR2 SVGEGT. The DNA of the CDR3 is TGTGCCAGCAGACCCTCCCCAGAAAACTATAATCCACCCCTCCACTTT. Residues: CASRPSPENYNPPLHF.

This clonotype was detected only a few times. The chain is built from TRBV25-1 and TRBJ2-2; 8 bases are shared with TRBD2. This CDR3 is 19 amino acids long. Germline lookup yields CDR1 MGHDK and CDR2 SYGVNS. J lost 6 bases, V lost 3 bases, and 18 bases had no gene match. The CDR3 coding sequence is TGTGCCAGCAGTGAGTTTGCGGGAGGTGGGGCACCCTCCCCCGGGGAGCTGTTTTTT. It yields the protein CASSEFAGGGAPSPGELFF.

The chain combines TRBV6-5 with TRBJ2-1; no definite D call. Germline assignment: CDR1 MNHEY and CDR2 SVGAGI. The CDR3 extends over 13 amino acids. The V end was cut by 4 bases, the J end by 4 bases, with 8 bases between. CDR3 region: CASSSGFYNEQFF. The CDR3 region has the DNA TGTGCCAGCAGTTCCGGCTTTTACAATGAGCAGTTCTTC.

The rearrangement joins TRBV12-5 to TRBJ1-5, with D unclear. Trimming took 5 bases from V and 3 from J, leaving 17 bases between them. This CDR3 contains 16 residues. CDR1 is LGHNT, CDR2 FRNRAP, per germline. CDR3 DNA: TGTGCTAGTGGTGTAATAACGCTACACTTCAATCAGCCCCAGCATTTT. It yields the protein CASGVITLHFNQPQHF.